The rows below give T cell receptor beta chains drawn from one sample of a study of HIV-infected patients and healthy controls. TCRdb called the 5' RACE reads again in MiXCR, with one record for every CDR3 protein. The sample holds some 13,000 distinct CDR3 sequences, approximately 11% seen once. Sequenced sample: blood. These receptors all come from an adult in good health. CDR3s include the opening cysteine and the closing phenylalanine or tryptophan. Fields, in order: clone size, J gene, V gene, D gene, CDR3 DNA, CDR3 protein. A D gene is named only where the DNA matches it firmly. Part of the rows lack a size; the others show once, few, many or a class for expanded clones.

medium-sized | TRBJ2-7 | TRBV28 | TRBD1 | TGTGCCAGCAGTTACTGGGGGACAGCGACCTCCTACGAGCAGTACTTC | CASSYWGTATSYEQYF
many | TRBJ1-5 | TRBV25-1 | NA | TGTGCCAGCAGTCCGGGAGGTAGCAATCAGCCCCAGCATTTT | CASSPGGSNQPQHF
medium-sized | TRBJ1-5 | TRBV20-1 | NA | TGCAGTGCTGGAGGGTACTTCCAAGGGAGCAATCAGCCCCAGCATTTT | CSAGGYFQGSNQPQHF
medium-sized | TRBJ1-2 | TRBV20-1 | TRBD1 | TGCAGTGCAACGTCAGGGGGCTATGGCTACACCTTC | CSATSGGYGYTF
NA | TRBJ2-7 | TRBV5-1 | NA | TGCGCCAGCAGCTTGAGTATAGGGCCCAGTCCCTACGAGCAGTACTTC | CASSLSIGPSPYEQYF
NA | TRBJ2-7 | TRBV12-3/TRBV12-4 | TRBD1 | TGTGCCAGCAGCCTGACAGGGGGCATTGGCGAGGAGTACTTC | CASSLTGGIGEEYF
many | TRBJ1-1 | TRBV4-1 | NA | TGCGCCAGCAGCCCACCGGGACAACTGAACACTGAAGCTTTCTTT | CASSPPGQLNTEAFF
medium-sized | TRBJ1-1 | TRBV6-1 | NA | TGTGCCAGCAGTGAAGCAGAGGAATTCGGAGGGCTTCTCATGAACACTGAAGCTTTCTTT | CASSEAEEFGGLLMNTEAFF
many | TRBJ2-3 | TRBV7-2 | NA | TGTGCCAGCAGCTCCGGGACACAACCAGATACGCAGTATTTT | CASSSGTQPDTQYF
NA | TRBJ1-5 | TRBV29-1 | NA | TGCAGCGTTGCAGAGGGAGGTGTCGATCAGCCCCAGCATTTT | CSVAEGGVDQPQHF
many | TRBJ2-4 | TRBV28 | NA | TGTGCCAGCAGACACCCCCAGGGCCATAGGGACATTCAGTACTTC | CASRHPQGHRDIQYF
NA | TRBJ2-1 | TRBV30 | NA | TGTGCCTGTTCGGGAGCTGGGCATGAGCAGTTCTTC | CACSGAGHEQFF
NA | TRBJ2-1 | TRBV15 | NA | TGTGCCACCAGCAGAGACGACAGCTACAATGAGCAGTTCTTC | CATSRDDSYNEQFF
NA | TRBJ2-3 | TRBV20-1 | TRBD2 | TGCAGTGCTAGAGGGACTAGCGGGCAGACCTTCACAGATACGCAGTATTTT | CSARGTSGQTFTDTQYF
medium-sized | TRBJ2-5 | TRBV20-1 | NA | TGCAGTGCTAGAGATCTCCGGGGCAGGGAGACCCAGTACTTC | CSARDLRGRETQYF
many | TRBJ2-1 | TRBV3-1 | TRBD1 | TGTGCCAGCAGCCAAGGACGGGACAGGGCAATGGATGAGCAGTTCTTC | CASSQGRDRAMDEQFF
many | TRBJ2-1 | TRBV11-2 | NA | TGTGCCAGCAGCTTAGAACGGGTAAGCTCCTACAATGAGCAGTTCTTC | CASSLERVSSYNEQFF
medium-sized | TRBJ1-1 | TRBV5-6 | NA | TGTGCCAGCTCCTTCGATCACCCCGGGGGGGGAGTGGGCACTGAAGCTTTCTTT | CASSFDHPGGGVGTEAFF
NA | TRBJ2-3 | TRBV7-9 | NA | TGTGCCAGCATCCGAACGAGAGGAGATACGCAGTATTTT | CASIRTRGDTQYF
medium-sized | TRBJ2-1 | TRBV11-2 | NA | TGTGCCAGCAGCTGGGGAGAGACTGAGCAGTTCTTC | CASSWGETEQFF
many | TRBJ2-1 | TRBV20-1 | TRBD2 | TGCAGTGCGAGATTACCAGGGACTAGCGGATACAATGAGCAGTTCTTC | CSARLPGTSGYNEQFF
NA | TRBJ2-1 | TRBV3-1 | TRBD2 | TGTGCCAGCAGCCACCGGCTAGCGGTAAATGAGCAGTTCTTC | CASSHRLAVNEQFF
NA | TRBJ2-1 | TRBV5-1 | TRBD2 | TGCGCCAGCAGCCTAGTCACTAGCGGGAGGGCCGTGTACTCCTACAATGAGCAGTTCTTC | CASSLVTSGRAVYSYNEQFF
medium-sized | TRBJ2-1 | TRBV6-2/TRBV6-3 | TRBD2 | TGTGCCAGCAGTTACCGCGGACTAGCGGTCTACAATGAGCAGTTCTTC | CASSYRGLAVYNEQFF
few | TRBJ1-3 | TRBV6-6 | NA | TGTGCCAGCAGTTACTTCGCTCGGGGCTCTGGAAACACCATATATTTT | CASSYFARGSGNTIYF
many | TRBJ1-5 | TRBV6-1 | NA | TGTGCCAGCAGTTCCCCCGCCCGTGAGCGGACCATCGCTCGCTCCCCTCAGCCCCAGCATTTT | CASSSPARERTIARSPQPQHF
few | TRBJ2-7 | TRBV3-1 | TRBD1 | TGTGCCAGCAGCCAAGAAGCGGCAGGGGGACGAGAGCAGTACTTC | CASSQEAAGGREQYF
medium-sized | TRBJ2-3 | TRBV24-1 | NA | TGTGCCACCAGTGATCCTACTTCCAACCGTGCGGAAGATACGCAGTATTTT | CATSDPTSNRAEDTQYF
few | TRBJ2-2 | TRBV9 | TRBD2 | TGTGCCAGCAGCCCCGGGACTAGGGTCACCGGGGAGCTGTTTTTT | CASSPGTRVTGELFF
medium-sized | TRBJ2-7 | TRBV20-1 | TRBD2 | TGCAGTGCGCGAGCGGGTAGCGGGAGGGCCCAGCAGTACTTC | CSARAGSGRAQQYF
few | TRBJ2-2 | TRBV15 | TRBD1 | TGTGCCACCAGCTACATCGACAGGGGCCGGGAGCTGTTTTTT | CATSYIDRGRELFF
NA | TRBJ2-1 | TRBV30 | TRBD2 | TGTGCCTGGAGTAGGTCTAGCGGCAATGAGCAGTTCTTC | CAWSRSSGNEQFF
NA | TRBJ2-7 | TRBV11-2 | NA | TGTGCCAGCAGCAAGGGACTCCTCGACGAGCAGTACTTC | CASSKGLLDEQYF
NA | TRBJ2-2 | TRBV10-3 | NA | TGTGCCATCAGTGAGTCTGAAAGCACCGGGGAGCTGTTTTTT | CAISESESTGELFF
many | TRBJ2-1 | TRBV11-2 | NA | TGTGCCAGCAGCTTAGCCCCTAGCGAGGAGCAGTTCTTC | CASSLAPSEEQFF
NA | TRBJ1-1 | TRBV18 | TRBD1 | TGTGCCAGCTGCCGGGACAGGGGGACTGAAGCTTTCTTT | CASCRDRGTEAFF
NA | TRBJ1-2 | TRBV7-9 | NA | TGTGCCAGCACCGAGACAGGAGATGGCTACACCTTC | CASTETGDGYTF
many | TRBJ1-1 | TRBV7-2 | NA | TGTGCCAGCAGCTTATTCCGGCCGAACACTGAAGCTTTCTTT | CASSLFRPNTEAFF
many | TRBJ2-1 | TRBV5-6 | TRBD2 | TGTGCCAGCAGTACGGGACTAGCGGGAGGGCCCTACAATGAGCAGTTCTTC | CASSTGLAGGPYNEQFF
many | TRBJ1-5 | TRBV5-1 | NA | TGCGCCAGCAGCTTGGGCGGGAGCAATCAGCCCCAGCATTTT | CASSLGGSNQPQHF
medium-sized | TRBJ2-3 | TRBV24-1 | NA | TGTGCCACTTCGTCTGAGGGCTCAGCCACAGATACGCAGTATTTT | CATSSEGSATDTQYF
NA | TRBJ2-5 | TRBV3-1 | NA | TGTGCCAGCAGCCCTGCGAGAGAGACCCAGTACTTC | CASSPARETQYF
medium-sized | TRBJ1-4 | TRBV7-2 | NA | TGTGCCAGCAGAATTGGGAACTGGGATGGTGAAAAACTGTTTTTT | CASRIGNWDGEKLFF
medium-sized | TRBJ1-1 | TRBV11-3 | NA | TGTGCCAGCAGCTTAGGGTCAGACACTGAAGCTTTCTTT | CASSLGSDTEAFF
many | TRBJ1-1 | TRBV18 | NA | TGTGCCAGCTCACCCGACGGGCCTGTAGTCACTGAAGCTTTCTTT | CASSPDGPVVTEAFF
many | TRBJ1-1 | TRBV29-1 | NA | TGCAGCGTTAGAGACAGATATGAAGCTTTCTTT | CSVRDRYEAFF
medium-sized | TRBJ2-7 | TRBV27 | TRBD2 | TGTGCCAGCAGTTCCGCGACTAGCGGGAGCTACGAGCAGTACTTC | CASSSATSGSYEQYF
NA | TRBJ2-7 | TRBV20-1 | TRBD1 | TGCAGTGCTGAGGACAGGGGAATGGGCGAGCAGTACTTC | CSAEDRGMGEQYF
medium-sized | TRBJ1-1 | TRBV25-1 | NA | TGTGCCAGCAGTGCGTCCGGGACCCCGGAGACTTTCTTT | CASSASGTPETFF
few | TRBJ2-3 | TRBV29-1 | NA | TGCAGCGTCGCTCCGGATACGCAGTATTTT | CSVAPDTQYF
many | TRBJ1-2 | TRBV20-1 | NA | TGCAGTGCTAGGGGACGGCGGAAGCGTGGCTACACCTTC | CSARGRRKRGYTF
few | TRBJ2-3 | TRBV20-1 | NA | TGCAGTGCTCATCCGGGACTTCGCACAGATACGCAGTATTTT | CSAHPGLRTDTQYF
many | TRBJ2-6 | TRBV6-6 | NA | TGTGCCAGCAGTTACCAGAGAAACGCAGGGGCTGGGGCCAACGTCCTGACTTTC | CASSYQRNAGAGANVLTF
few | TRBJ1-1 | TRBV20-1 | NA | TGCAGTGCTAGAGATCTTGATGGGGGGACTGAAGCTTTCTTT | CSARDLDGGTEAFF
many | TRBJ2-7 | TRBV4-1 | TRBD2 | TGCGCCAGCAGCTCGGGACTAGCGGGAAGCGAGCAGTACTTC | CASSSGLAGSEQYF